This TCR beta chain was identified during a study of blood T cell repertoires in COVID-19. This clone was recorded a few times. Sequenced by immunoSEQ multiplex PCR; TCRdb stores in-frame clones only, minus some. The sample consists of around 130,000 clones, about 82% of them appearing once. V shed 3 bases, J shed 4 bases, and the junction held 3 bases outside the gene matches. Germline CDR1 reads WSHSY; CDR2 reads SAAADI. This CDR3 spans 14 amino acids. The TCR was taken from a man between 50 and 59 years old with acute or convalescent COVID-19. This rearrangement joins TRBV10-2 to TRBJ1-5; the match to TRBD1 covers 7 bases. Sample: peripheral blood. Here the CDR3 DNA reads TGCGCCAGCAGTGAAAGGGACAGTAATCAGCCCCAGCATTTT. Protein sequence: CASSERDSNQPQHF.